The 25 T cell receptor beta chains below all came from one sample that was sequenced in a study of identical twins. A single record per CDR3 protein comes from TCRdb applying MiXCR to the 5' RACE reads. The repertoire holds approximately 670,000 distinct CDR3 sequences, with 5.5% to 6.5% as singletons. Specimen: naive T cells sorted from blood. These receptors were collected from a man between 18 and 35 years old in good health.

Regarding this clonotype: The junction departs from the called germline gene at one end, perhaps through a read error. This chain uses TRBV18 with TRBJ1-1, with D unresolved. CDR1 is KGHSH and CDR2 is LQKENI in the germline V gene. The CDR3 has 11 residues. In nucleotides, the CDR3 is TGTGCCAGCTCTCCACCCGTTGGGGCTTTCTTT. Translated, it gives CASSPPVGAFF.

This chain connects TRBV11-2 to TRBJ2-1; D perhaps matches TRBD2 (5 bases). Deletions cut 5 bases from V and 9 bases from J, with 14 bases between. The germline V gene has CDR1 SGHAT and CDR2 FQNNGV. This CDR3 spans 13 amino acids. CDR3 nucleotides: TGTGCCAGCAGCCACGCAGGCGGGCTTGAGCAGTTCTTC. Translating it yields CASSHAGGLEQFF.

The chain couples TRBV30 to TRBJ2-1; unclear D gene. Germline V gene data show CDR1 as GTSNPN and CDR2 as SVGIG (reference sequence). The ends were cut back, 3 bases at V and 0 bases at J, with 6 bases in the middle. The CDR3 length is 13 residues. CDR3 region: CAWRSSSYNEQFF. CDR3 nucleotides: TGTGCCTGGAGATCGAGCTCCTACAATGAGCAGTTCTTC.

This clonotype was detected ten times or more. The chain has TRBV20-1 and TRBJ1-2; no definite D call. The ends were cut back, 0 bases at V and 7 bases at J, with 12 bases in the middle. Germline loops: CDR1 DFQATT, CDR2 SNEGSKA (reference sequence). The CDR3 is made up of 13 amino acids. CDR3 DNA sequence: TGCAGTGCTAGAGATACGGCGGCATCTGGCTACACCTTC. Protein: CSARDTAASGYTF.

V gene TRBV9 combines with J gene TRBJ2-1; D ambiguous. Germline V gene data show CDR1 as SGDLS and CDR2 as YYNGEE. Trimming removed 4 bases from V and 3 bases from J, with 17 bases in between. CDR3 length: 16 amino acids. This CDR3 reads CASSPSGSPFYNEQFF. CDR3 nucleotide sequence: TGTGCCAGCAGCCCCTCAGGTAGCCCATTCTACAATGAGCAGTTCTTC. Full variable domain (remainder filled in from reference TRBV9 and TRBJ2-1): DSGVTQTPKHLITATGQRVTLRCSPRSGDLSVYWYQQSLDQGLQFLIQYYNGEERAKGNILERFSAQQFPDLHSELNLSSLELGDSALYFCASSPSGSPFYNEQFFGPGTRLTVL.

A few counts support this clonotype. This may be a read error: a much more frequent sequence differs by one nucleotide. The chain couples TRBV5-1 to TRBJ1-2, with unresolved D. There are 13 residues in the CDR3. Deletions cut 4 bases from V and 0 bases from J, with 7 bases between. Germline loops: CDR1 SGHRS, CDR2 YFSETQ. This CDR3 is CASSRGSNYGYTF. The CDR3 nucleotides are TGCGCCAGCAGCCGGGGATCTAACTATGGCTACACCTTC. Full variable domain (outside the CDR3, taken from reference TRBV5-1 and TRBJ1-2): KAGVTQTPRYLIKTRGQQVTLSCSPISGHRSVSWYQQTPGQGLQFLFEYFSETQRNKGNFPGRFSGRQFSNSRSEMNVSTLELGDSALYLCASSRGSNYGYTFGSGTRLTVV.

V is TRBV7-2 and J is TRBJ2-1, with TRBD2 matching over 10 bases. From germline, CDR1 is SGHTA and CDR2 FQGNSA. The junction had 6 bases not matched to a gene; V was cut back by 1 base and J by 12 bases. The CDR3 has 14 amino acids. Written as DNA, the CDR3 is TGTGCCAGCAGCTTAGGGACTAGCGGAGGTGGGCAGTTCTTC. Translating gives CASSLGTSGGGQFF. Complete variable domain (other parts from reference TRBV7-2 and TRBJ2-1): GAGVSQSPSNKVTEKGKDVELRCDPISGHTALYWYRQSLGQGLEFLIYFQGNSAPDKSGLPSDRFSAERTGGSVSTLTIQRTQQEDSAVYLCASSLGTSGGGQFFGPGTRLTVL.

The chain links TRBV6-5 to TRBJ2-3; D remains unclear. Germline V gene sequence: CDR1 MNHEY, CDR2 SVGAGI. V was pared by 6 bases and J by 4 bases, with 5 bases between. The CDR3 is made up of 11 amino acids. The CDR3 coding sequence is TGTGCCAGCAGAATATCAGATACGCAGTATTTT. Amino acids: CASRISDTQYF.

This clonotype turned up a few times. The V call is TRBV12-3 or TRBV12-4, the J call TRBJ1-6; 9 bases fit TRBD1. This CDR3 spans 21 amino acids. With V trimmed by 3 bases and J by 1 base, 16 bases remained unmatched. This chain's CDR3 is CASSLVNRRPQGASYNSPLHF. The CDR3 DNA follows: TGTGCCAGCAGTTTGGTAAATAGAAGACCACAGGGGGCATCCTATAATTCACCCCTCCACTTT.

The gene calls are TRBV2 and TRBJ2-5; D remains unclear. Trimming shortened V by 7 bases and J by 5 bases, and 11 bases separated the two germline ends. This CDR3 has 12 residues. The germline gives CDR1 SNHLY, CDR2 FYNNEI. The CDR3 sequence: CASIKPPETQYF. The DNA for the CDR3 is TGTGCCAGCATCAAGCCCCCCGAGACCCAGTACTTC. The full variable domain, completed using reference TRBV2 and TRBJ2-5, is EPEVTQTPSHQVTQMGQEVILRCVPISNHLYFYWYRQILGQKVEFLVSFYNNEISEKSEIFDDQFSVERPDGSNFTLKIRSTKLEDSAMYFCASIKPPETQYFGPGTRLLVL.

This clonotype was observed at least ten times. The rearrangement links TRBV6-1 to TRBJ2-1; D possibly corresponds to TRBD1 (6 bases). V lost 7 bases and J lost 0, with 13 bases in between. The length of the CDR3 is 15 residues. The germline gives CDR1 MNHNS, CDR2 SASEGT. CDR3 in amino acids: CASKDRLSSYNEQFF. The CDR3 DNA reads TGTGCCAGCAAGGACAGACTTAGCTCCTACAATGAGCAGTTCTTC.

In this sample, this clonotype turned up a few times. The CDR3 bases are TGCGCCAGCAGCTCGGACGCAGCGGTCGGGGAGCTGTTTTTT. It specifies CASSSDAAVGELFF. This chain uses TRBV5-1 with TRBJ2-2, with a possible D match to TRBD2 (5 bases). Per germline, CDR1 SGHRS and CDR2 YFSETQ. The CDR3 is made up of 14 amino acids. Trimming removed 3 bases from V and 7 bases from J, with 13 bases in between.

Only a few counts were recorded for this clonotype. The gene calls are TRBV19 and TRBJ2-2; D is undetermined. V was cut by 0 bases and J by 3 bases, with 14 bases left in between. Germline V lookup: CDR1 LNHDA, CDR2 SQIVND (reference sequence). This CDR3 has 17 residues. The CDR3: CASSIDPLVIDTGELFF. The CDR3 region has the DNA TGTGCCAGTAGTATAGATCCCCTAGTTATCGACACCGGGGAGCTGTTTTTT.

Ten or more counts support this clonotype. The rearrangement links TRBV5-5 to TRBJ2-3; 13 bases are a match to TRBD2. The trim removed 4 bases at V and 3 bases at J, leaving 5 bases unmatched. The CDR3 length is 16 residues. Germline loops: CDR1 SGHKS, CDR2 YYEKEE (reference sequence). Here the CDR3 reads CASSGGTSGTTDTQYF. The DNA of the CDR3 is TGTGCCAGCAGCGGGGGGACTAGCGGGACTACAGATACGCAGTATTTT. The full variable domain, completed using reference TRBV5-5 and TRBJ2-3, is DAGVTQSPTHLIKTRGQQVTLRCSPISGHKSVSWYQQVLGQGPQFIFQYYEKEERGRGNFPDRFSARQFPNYSSELNVNALLLGDSALYLCASSGGTSGTTDTQYFGPGTRLTVL.

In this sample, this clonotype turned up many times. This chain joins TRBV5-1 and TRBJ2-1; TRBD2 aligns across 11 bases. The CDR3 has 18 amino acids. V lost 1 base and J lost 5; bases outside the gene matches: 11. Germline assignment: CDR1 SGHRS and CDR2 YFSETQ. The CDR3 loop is CASSLKPTSGTGHNEQFF. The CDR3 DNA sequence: TGCGCCAGCAGCTTGAAACCGACTAGCGGGACTGGTCACAATGAGCAGTTCTTC.

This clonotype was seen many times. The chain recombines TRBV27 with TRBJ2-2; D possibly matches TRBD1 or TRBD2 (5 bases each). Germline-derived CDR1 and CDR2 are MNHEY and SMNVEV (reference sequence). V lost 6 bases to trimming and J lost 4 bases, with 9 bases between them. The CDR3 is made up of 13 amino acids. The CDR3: CASSGTPTGELFF. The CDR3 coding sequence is TGTGCCAGCAGCGGGACGCCCACCGGGGAGCTGTTTTTT.

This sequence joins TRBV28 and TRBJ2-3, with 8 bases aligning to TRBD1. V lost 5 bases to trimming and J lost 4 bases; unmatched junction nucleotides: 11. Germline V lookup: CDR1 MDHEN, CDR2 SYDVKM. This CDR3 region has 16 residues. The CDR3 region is CASSMTDRDHPDTQYF. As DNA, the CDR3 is TGTGCCAGCAGTATGACGGACAGGGACCACCCAGATACGCAGTATTTT.

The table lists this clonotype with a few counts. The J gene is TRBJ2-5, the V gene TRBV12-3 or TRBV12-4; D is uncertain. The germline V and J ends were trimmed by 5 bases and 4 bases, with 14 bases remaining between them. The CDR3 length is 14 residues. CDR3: CASSTSRLAETQYF. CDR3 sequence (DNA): TGTGCCAGCAGTACGTCCCGACTGGCAGAGACCCAGTACTTC.

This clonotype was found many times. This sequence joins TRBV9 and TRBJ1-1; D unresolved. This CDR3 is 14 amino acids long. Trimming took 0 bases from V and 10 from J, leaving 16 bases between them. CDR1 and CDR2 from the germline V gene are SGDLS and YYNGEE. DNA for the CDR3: TGTGCCAGCAGCGTAGGGGGAGGGAGTAGCGGAGCTTTCTTT. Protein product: CASSVGGGSSGAFF.

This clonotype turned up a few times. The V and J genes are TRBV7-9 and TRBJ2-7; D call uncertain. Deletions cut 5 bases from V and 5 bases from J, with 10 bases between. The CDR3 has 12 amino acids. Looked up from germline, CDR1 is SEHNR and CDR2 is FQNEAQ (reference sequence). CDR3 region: CASSRDWHEQYF. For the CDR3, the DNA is TGTGCCAGCAGCCGAGACTGGCACGAGCAGTACTTC. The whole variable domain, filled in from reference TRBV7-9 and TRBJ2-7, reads DTGVSQNPRHKITKRGQNVTFRCDPISEHNRLYWYRQTLGQGPEFLTYFQNEAQLEKSRLLSDRFSAERPKGSFSTLEIQRTEQGDSAMYLCASSRDWHEQYFGPGTRLTVT.

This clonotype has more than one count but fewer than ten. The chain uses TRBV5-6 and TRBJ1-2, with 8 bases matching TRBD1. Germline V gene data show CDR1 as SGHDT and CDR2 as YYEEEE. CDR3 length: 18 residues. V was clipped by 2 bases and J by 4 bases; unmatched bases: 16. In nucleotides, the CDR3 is TGTGCCAGCAGCTTTCTTCCTATGGACAGGGTCCGCGGCTATGGCTACACCTTC. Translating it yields CASSFLPMDRVRGYGYTF. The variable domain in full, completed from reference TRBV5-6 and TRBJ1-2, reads DAGVTQSPTHLIKTRGQQVTLRCSPKSGHDTVSWYQQALGQGPQFIFQYYEEEERQRGNFPDRFSGHQFPNYSSELNVNALLLGDSALYLCASSFLPMDRVRGYGYTFGSGTRLTVV.

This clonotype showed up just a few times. CDR3 sequence (DNA): TGTGCCAGCAGCTTGGGGGACAGACTAACTGAAGCTTTCTTT. Translation gives CASSLGDRLTEAFF. The chain employs TRBV5-6 and TRBJ1-1, with TRBD1 identical over 7 bases. CDR1 and CDR2 (germline): SGHDT, YYEEEE. This CDR3 is built from 14 residues. Trimming at V came to 0 bases and at J to 5 bases, leaving 4 bases not matched to a gene.

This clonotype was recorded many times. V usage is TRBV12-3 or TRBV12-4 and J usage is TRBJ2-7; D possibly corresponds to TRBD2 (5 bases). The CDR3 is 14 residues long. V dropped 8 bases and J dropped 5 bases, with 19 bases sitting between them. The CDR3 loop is CASRNRGSWHEQYF. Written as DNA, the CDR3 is TGTGCCAGCCGGAATCGGGGTAGCTGGCACGAGCAGTACTTC.

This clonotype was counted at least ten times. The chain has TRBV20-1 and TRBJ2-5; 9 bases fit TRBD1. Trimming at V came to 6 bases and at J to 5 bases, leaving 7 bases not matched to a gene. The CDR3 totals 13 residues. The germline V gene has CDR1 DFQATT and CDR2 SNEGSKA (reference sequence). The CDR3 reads CSASGTGRETQYF. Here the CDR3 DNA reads TGCAGTGCGTCTGGGACAGGGCGGGAGACCCAGTACTTC.

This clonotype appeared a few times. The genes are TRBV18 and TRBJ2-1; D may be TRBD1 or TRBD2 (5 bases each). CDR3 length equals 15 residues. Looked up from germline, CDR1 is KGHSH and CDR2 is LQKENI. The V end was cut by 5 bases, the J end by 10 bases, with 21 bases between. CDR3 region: CASSALGTVGQEQFF. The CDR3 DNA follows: TGTGCCAGCTCAGCGCTCGGGACGGTGGGGCAGGAGCAGTTCTTC.